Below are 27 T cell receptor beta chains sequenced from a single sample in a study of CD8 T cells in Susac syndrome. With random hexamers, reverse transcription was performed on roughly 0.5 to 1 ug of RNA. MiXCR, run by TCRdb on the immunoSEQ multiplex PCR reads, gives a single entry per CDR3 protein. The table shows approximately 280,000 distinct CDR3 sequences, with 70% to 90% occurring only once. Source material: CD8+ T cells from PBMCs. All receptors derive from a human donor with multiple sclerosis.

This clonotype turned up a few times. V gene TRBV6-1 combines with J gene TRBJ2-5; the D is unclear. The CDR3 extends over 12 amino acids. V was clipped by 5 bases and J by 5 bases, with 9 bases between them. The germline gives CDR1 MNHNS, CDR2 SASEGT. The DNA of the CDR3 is TGTGCCAGCAGTATCCTGGACGAGACCCAGTACTTC. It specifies CASSILDETQYF.

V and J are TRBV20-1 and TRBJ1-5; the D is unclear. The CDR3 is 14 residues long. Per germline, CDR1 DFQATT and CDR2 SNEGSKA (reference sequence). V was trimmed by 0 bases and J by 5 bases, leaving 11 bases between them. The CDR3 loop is CSARDRPFDQPQHF. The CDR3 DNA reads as TGCAGTGCTAGAGATCGCCCCTTCGATCAGCCCCAGCATTTT.

Written as DNA, the CDR3 is TGTGCCAGCAGCGACGGGGCCGGGACAAGCTACAATGAGCAGTTCTTC. This sequence encodes CASSDGAGTSYNEQFF. This sequence joins TRBV9 and TRBJ2-1; perhaps TRBD1 as D (6 bases). Germline V CDR1 and CDR2: SGDLS, YYNGEE. The V end lost 3 bases, the J end lost 3 bases, and 16 bases lay between the germline ends. This CDR3 has 16 residues.

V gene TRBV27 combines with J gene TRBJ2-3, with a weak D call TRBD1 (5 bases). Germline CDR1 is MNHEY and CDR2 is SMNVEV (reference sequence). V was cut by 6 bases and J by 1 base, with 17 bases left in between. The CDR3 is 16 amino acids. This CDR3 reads CASRTTGIVGTDTQYF. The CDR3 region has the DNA TGTGCCAGCAGAACCACAGGAATAGTCGGCACAGATACGCAGTATTTT.

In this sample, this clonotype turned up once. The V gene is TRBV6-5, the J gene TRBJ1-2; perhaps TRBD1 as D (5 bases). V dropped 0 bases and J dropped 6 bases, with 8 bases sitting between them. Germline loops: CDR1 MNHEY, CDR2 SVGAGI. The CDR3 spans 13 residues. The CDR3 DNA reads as TGTGCCAGCAGTTACTCCAAACAGGATGGCTACACCTTC. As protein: CASSYSKQDGYTF.

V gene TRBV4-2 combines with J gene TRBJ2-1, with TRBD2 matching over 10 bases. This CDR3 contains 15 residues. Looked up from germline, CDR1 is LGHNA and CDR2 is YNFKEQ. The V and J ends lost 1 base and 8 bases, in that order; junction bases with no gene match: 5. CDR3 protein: CASSQGLAGVHEQFF. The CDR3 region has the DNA TGTGCCAGCAGCCAAGGGCTAGCGGGAGTCCATGAGCAGTTCTTC.

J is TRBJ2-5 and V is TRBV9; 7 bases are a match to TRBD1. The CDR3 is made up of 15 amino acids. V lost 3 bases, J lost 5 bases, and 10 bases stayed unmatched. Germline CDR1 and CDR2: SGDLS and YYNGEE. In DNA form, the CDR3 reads TGTGCCAGCAGCGCCTACAACAGGGGCGGGGAGACCCAGTACTTC. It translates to CASSAYNRGGETQYF.

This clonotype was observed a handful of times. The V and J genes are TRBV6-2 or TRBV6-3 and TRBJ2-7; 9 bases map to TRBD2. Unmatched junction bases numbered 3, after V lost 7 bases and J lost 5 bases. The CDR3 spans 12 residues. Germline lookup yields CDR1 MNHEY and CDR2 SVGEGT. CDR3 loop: CASTAGGNEQYF. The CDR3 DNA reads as TGTGCCAGCACGGCGGGAGGGAACGAGCAGTACTTC.

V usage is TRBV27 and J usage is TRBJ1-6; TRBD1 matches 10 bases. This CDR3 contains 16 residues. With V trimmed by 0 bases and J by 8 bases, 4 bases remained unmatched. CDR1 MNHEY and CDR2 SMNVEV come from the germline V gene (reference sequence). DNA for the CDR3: TGTGCCAGCAGTTTATCACCCGGGACAGGGGATTCACCCCTCCACTTT. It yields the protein CASSLSPGTGDSPLHF.

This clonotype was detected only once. CDR3 residues: CASRGLAEINEQFF. CDR3 coding DNA: TGCGCCAGCAGAGGACTAGCGGAAATCAATGAGCAGTTCTTC. The gene calls are TRBV5-1 and TRBJ2-1; TRBD2 agrees at 10 bases. The CDR3 extends over 14 amino acids. Trimming at V came to 5 bases and at J to 6 bases, leaving 5 bases not matched to a gene. CDR1 is SGHRS and CDR2 is YFSETQ in the germline V gene. Full variable domain (missing parts from reference TRBV5-1 and TRBJ2-1): KAGVTQTPRYLIKTRGQQVTLSCSPISGHRSVSWYQQTPGQGLQFLFEYFSETQRNKGNFPGRFSGRQFSNSRSEMNVSTLELGDSALYLCASRGLAEINEQFFGPGTRLTVL.

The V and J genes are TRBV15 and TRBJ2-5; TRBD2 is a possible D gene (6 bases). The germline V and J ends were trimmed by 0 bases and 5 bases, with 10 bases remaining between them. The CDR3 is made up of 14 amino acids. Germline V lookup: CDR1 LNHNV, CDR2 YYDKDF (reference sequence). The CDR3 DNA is TGTGCCACCAGCAGAGATCGGGGGTTCGAGACCCAGTACTTC. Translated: CATSRDRGFETQYF.

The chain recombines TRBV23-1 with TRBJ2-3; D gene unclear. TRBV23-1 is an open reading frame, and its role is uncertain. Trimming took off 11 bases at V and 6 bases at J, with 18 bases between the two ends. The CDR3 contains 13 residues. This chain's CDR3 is CAHPKGLMDTQYF. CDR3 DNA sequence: TGCGCCCACCCGAAGGGTCTTATGGATACGCAGTATTTT.

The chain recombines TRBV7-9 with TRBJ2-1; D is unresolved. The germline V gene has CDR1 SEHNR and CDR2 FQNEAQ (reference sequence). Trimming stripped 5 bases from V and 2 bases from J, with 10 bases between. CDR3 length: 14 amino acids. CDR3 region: CASSAAVTYNEQFF. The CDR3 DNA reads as TGTGCCAGCAGCGCCGCGGTGACCTACAATGAGCAGTTCTTC.

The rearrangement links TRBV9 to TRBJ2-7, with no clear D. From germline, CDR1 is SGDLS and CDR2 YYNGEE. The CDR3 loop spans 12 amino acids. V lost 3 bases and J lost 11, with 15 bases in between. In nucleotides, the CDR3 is TGTGCCAGCAGCGGGTCCGGCACAGAGGAGTACTTC. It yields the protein CASSGSGTEEYF. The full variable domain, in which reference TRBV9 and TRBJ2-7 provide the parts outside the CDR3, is DSGVTQTPKHLITATGQRVTLRCSPRSGDLSVYWYQQSLDQGLQFLIQYYNGEERAKGNILERFSAQQFPDLHSELNLSSLELGDSALYFCASSGSGTEEYFGPGTRLTVT.

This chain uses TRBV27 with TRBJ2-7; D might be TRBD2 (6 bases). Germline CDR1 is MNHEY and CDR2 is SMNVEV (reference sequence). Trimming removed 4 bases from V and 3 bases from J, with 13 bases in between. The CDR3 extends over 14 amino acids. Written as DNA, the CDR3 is TGTGCCAGCAGTTCTGCGGGATCCATCTACGAGCAGTACTTC. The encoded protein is CASSSAGSIYEQYF.

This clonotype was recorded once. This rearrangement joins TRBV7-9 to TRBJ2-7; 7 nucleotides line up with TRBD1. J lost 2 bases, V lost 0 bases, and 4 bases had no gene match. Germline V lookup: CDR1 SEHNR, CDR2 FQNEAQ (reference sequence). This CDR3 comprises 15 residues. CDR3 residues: CASSLAVRGPYEQYF. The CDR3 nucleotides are TGTGCCAGCAGCTTAGCGGTAAGGGGGCCCTACGAGCAGTACTTC.

The CDR3 nucleotides read TGTGCCAGCAGCTCCGGACAGGGCGGGCCCCTCCACTTT. Amino acids: CASSSGQGGPLHF. This chain uses TRBV7-9 with TRBJ1-6, with TRBD1 matching 8 bases. CDR3 length: 13 amino acids. V was pared by 4 bases and J by 13 bases, with 6 bases of the junction left unmatched. Germline loops: CDR1 SEHNR, CDR2 FQNEAQ (reference sequence).

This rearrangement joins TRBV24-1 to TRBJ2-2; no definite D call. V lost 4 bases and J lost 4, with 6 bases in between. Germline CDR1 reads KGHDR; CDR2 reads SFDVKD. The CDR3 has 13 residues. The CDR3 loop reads CATSEQSTGELFF. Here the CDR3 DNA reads TGTGCCACCAGTGAACAAAGCACCGGGGAGCTGTTTTTT.

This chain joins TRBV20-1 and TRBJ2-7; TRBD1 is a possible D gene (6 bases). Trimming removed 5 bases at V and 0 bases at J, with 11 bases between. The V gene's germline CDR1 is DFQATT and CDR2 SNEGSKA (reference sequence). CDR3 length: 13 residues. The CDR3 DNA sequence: TGCAGTGCTGGGGGCAGATACTCCTACGAGCAGTACTTC. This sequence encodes CSAGGRYSYEQYF.

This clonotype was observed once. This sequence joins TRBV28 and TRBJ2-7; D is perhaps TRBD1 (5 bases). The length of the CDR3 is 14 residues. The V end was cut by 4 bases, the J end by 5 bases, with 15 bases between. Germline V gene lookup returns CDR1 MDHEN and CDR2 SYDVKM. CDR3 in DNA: TGTGCCAGCAGTTCCCGGACAAGGCCCCACGAGCAGTACTTC. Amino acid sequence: CASSSRTRPHEQYF.

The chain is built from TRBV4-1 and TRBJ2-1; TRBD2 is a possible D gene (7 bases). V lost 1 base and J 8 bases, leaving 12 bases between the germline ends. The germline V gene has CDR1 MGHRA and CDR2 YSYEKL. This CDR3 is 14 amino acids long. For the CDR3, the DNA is TGCGCCAGCAGCCAAGGCGGGGGCTGGGATGAGCAGTTCTTC. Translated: CASSQGGGWDEQFF.

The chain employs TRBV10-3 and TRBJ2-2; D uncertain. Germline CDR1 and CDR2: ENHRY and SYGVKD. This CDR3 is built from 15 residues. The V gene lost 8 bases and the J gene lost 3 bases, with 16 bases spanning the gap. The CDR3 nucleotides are TGTGCCATCCCGAGTTTGGCGTCCTACACCGGGGAGCTGTTTTTT. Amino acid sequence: CAIPSLASYTGELFF.

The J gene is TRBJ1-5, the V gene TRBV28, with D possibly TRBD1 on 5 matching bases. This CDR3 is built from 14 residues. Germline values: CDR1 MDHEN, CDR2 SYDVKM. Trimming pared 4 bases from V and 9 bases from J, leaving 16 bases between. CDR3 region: CASSYDRGRWPQHF. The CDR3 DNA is TGTGCCAGCAGTTACGATCGGGGCCGTTGGCCCCAGCATTTT.

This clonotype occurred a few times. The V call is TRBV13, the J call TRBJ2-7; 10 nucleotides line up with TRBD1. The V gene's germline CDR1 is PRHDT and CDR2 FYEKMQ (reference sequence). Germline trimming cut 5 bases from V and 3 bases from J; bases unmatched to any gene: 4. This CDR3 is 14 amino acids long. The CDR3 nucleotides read TGTGCCAGCAGCCTCCGGGACAGGGGCTACGAGCAGTACTTC. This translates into CASSLRDRGYEQYF. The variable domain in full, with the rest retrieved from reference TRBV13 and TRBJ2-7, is AAGVIQSPRHLIKEKRETATLKCYPIPRHDTVYWYQQGPGQDPQFLISFYEKMQSDKGSIPDRFSAQQFSDYHSELNMSSLELGDSALYFCASSLRDRGYEQYFGPGTRLTVT.

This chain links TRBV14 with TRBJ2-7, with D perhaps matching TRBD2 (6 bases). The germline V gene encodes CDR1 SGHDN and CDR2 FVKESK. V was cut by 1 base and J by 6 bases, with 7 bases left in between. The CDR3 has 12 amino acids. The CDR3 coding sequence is TGTGCCAGCAGCCAAGCGGGGGTCGAGCAGTACTTC. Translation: CASSQAGVEQYF.

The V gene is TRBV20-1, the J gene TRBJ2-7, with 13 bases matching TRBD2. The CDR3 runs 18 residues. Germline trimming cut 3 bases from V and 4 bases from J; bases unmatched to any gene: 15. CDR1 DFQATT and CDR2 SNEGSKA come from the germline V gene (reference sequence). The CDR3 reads CSARAGTSGNHTRYEQYF. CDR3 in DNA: TGCAGTGCTAGGGCCGGGACTAGCGGGAACCATACCAGATACGAGCAGTACTTC.

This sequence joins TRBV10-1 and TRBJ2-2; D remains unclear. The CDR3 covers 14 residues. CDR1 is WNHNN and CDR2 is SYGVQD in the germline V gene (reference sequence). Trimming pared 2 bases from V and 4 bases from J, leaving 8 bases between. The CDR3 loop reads CASSEDGTTGELFF. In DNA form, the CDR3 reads TGCGCCAGCAGTGAGGACGGAACCACCGGGGAGCTGTTTTTT.